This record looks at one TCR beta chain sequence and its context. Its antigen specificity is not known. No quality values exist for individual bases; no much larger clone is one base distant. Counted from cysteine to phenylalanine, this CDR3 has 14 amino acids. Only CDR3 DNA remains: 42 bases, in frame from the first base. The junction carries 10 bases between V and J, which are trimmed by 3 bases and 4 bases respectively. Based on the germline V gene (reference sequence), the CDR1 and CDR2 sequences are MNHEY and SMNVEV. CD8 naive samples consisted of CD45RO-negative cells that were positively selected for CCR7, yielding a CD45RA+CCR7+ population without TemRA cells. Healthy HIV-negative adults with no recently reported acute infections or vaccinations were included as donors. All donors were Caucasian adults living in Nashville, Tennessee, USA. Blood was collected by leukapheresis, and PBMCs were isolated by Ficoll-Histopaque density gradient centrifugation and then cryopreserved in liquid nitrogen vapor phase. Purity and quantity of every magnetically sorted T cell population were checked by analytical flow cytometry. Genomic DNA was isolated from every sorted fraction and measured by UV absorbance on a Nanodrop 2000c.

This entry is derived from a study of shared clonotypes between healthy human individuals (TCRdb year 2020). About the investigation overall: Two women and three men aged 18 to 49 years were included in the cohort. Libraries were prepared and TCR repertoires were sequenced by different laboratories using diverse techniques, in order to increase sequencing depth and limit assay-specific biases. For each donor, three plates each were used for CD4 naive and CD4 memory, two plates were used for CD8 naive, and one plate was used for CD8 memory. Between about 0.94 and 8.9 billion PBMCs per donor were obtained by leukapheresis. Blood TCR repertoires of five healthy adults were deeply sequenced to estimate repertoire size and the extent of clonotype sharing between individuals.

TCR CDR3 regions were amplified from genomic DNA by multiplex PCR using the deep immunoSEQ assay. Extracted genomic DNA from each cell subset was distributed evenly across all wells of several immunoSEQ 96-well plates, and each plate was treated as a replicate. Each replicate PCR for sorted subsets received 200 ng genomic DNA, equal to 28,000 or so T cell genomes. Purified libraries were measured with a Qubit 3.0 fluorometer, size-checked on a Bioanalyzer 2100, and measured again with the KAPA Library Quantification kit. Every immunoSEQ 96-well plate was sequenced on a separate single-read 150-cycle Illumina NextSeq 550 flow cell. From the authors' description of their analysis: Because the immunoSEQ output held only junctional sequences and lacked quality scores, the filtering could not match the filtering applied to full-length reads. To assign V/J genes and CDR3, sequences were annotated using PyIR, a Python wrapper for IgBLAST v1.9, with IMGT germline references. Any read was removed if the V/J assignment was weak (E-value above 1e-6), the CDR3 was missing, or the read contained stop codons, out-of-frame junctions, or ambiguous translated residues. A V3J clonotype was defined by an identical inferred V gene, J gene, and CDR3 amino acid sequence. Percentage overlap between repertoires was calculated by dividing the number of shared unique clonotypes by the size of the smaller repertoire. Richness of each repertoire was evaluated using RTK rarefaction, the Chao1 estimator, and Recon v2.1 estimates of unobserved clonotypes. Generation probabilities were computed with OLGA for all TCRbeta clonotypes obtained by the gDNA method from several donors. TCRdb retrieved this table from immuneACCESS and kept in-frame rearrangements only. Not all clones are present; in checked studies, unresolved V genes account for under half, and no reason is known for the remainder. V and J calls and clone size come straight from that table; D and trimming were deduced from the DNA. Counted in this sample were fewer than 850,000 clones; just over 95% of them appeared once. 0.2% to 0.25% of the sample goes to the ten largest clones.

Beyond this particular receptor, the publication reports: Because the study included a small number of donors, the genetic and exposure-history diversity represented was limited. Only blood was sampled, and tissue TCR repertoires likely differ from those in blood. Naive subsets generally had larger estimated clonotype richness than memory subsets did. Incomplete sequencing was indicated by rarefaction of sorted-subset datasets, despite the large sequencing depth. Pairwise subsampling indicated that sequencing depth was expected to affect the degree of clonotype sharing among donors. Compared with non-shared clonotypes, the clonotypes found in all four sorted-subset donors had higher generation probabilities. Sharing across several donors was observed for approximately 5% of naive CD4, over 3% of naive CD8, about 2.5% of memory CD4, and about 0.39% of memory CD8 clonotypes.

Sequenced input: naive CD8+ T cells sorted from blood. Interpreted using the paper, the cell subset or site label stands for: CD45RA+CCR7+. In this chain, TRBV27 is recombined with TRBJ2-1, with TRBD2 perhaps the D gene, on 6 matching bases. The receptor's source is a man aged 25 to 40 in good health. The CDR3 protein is CASSLPGTYNEQFF. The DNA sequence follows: TGTGCCAGCAGTTTGCCAGGGACTTACAATGAGCAGTTCTTC.